This T cell receptor beta chain was captured in a study of blood T cell repertoires in COVID-19 (dated by TCRdb to about 2020). Turning to the overall study: Samples from collaborators originated in the United States, Italy and Spain and spanned both the acute and convalescent phases of COVID-19. The material from the prospective study consisted of cDNA or gDNA derived from T cells, B-cell-depleted T cells, or PBMCs. The dataset comprised deeply sampled blood TCRbeta repertoires from subjects exposed to, actively infected with, or recovered from COVID-19. The repertoires were released in a freely available public database intended as a resource for research on the immune response to SARS-CoV-2. Samples were obtained from the ongoing ImmuneRACE study (first 160 participants) and from 1,254 subjects provided by 6 global collaborators. A de-identified subject ID, COVID-19 status, age in years and sex were almost always included in the sample metadata. Where available, HLA class I and class II types were taken from metadata supplied by the sample provider and were not determined by assay-based typing. What the research found in general, with its limitations: How much clinical and demographic metadata was included differed by source and by participant, and the metadata was provided uncurated.

The immunoSEQ Assay, a bias-controlled multiplex PCR, was used to amplify TCRbeta CDR3 regions from genomic DNA. The original pipeline was this. Nucleated cell counts per sample were estimated from amplification of reference gene primers within the assay. To quantify the absolute abundance of each unique TCRbeta CDR3 rearrangement, sequence reads were collapsed and filtered. For each sample, productive Simpson clonality was calculated by taking the square root of Simpson's diversity index across productive rearrangements. TCRdb obtained this table from immuneACCESS and retained in-frame rearrangements with V and J assigned. These tables miss some clones; where compared with another copy, unresolved V genes account for less than half of the shortfall, and the remainder is unexplained. The V and J calls and clone size come from that table; D and trimming were worked out from the DNA. This sample comprises around 200,000 clones, approximately 90% of them detected only once. The ten most abundant clones make up 10% of the sample.

Note on this clone: Its antigen is still unknown. Base quality data are lacking; no much larger clone is found one base away.

Counted from cysteine to phenylalanine, this CDR3 has 21 amino acids. Of all the DNA, just the CDR3 is kept, 63 bases in frame from base 1. V loses 11 bases, J loses 2 bases, and the germline ends lie 38 bases apart. The germline V gene gives CDR1 as KGHDR and CDR2 as SFDVKD. Participants in the prospective study were aged roughly 18 to 100 years, lived in over 20 United States geographic areas, and enrolled through a virtual design. To assign participants to cohorts, the prospective study relied on clinical history that participants themselves reported in a screening survey and a study questionnaire. Mobile phlebotomists in the prospective study collected whole blood, serum and a nasopharyngeal or oropharyngeal swab from every participant. Participants in the prospective study had the option to provide additional blood draws and questionnaires over a roughly two-month period. Before DNA extraction, prospective study blood samples were shipped either frozen or at room temperature.

This TCR was sampled from a young man with acute COVID-19. Sample: PBMCs or T cells enriched from blood (not recorded which). The rearranged segments are TRBV24-1 and TRBJ1-1; a tentative D call is TRBD1 (5 bases match). The CDR3 here reads CAIAPGPDTGGRRGENTEAFF. DNA sequence: TGTGCCATTGCCCCTGGCCCGGACACAGGCGGACGTCGGGGGGAAAACACTGAAGCTTTCTTT.